The 17 T cell receptor beta chains given below trace back to one sample, sequenced in a study of T-cell reconstitution after alpha-beta-depleted transplantation in children. During its preparation, the TCRbeta library received unique molecular identifiers. Via MiXCR, TCRdb re-called the PCR reads, giving one row per CDR3 protein. The sample includes 750,000 to 950,000 distinct CDR3 sequences, 15% to 20% of them seen just once. The input for sequencing was PBMCs, mostly from graft donor cells, taken 360 days after TCRalphabeta/CD19-depleted stem cell transplant. The source of these receptors is a male patient younger than 18 who had a stem cell transplant for acute lymphoblastic leukemia, so the T cells may come from the graft donor.

The chain is built from TRBV12-3 or TRBV12-4 and TRBJ2-5; D is perhaps TRBD2 (5 bases). V dropped 5 bases and J dropped 6 bases, with 13 bases sitting between them. The CDR3 runs to 13 residues. The CDR3 DNA reads as TGTGCCAGCAGTACATGGAGGCGGAAGACCCAGTACTTC. Translation gives CASSTWRRKTQYF.

This clonotype was counted only a few times. This chain joins TRBV7-3 and TRBJ1-1, with 7 bases matching TRBD1. The trim removed 5 bases at V and 5 bases at J, leaving 5 bases unmatched. CDR3 length: 13 residues. The germline CDR1 and CDR2 sequences are SGHTA and FQGTGA. In DNA, the CDR3 is TGTGCCAGCAGCCGAGGGGGCTGGACTGAAGCTTTCTTT. It codes for CASSRGGWTEAFF.

This CDR3 reads CASSPGQGARAGANVLTF. The CDR3 nucleotides are TGTGCCAGCAGTCCGGGACAGGGGGCGCGGGCTGGGGCCAACGTCCTGACTTTC. The rearrangement links TRBV3-1 to TRBJ2-6, with 12 nucleotides matching TRBD1. The germline CDR1 and CDR2 sequences are LGHDT and YNNKEL (reference sequence). The junction had 8 bases not matched to a gene; V was cut back by 6 bases and J by 2 bases. The CDR3 is made up of 18 amino acids.

This sequence joins TRBV12-3 or TRBV12-4 and TRBJ1-1; TRBD1 is a possible D gene (5 bases). Trimming pared 6 bases from V and 4 bases from J, leaving 12 bases between. This CDR3 region has 13 residues. CDR3 amino acids: CASRTGAITEAFF. CDR3 DNA sequence: TGTGCCAGCAGGACTGGGGCGATCACTGAAGCTTTCTTT.

This clonotype appeared a few times. The chain joins TRBV27 to TRBJ2-1; possibly TRBD1 for D (7 bases). Germline CDR1 is MNHEY and CDR2 is SMNVEV (reference sequence). V lost 1 base, J lost 8 bases, and 12 bases lay in between. CDR3 length equals 14 residues. CDR3 sequence reads: CASSLLGGGDEQFF. CDR3 nucleotide sequence: TGTGCCAGCAGTTTATTAGGAGGGGGCGATGAGCAGTTCTTC.

This clonotype showed up many times. The chain links TRBV5-1 to TRBJ2-7; D ambiguous. Between the trimmed V and J ends, which lost 4 bases and 0 bases, there was a span of 8 bases. Germline V gene sequence: CDR1 SGHRS, CDR2 YFSETQ. The length of the CDR3 is 13 residues. The CDR3: CASSLPDSYEQYF. The CDR3 bases are TGCGCCAGCAGCCTCCCGGACTCCTACGAGCAGTACTTC.

This clonotype has just a few counts. J is TRBJ2-5 and V is TRBV7-6; tentatively, D is TRBD1 (6 bases). Germline loops: CDR1 SGHVS, CDR2 FNYEAQ. V shed 3 bases and J shed 12 bases, with 20 bases lying between them. The CDR3 is 14 residues long. The CDR3 protein is CASSFRKDRRLEYF. CDR3 coding DNA: TGTGCCAGCAGCTTCCGGAAAGACAGGCGGCTCGAGTACTTC. The full variable domain, its missing parts supplied by reference TRBV7-6 and TRBJ2-5, is GAGVSQSPRYKVTKRGQDVALRCDPISGHVSLYWYRQALGQGPEFLTYFNYEAQQDKSGLPNDRFSAERPEGSISTLTIQRTEQRDSAMYRCASSFRKDRRLEYFGPGTRLLVL.

In this sample, this clonotype turned up once. The J gene is TRBJ2-1, the V gene TRBV5-6, with 9 positions matching TRBD1. The CDR3 has 16 residues. V lost 1 base and J lost 6; bases outside the gene matches: 8. CDR1 and CDR2 (germline): SGHDT, YYEEEE. CDR3 amino acids: CASSLLGTGKGNEQFF. The CDR3 DNA reads TGTGCCAGCAGCTTGCTGGGGACAGGGAAGGGCAATGAGCAGTTCTTC.

The table lists this clonotype with a few counts. The chain joins TRBV5-1 to TRBJ2-7; the D is unclear. The CDR3 consists of 14 residues. Germline CDR1 is SGHRS and CDR2 is YFSETQ. V was clipped by 8 bases and J by 2 bases, with 17 bases between them. The CDR3 bases are TGCGCCAGTTCTGCCGAGTTTCGGACCTACGAGCAGTACTTC. It translates to CASSAEFRTYEQYF.

This clonotype was seen only a few times. The chain employs TRBV27 and TRBJ2-1; TRBD2 agrees at 10 bases. The germline V gene encodes CDR1 MNHEY and CDR2 SMNVEV (reference sequence). The CDR3 consists of 14 residues. V was clipped by 5 bases and J by 10 bases; unmatched bases: 8. CDR3 amino acids: CASSRAGGRREQFF. CDR3 DNA: TGTGCCAGCAGTAGAGCGGGAGGGCGACGGGAGCAGTTCTTC.

This clonotype was observed many times. The chain uses TRBV20-1 and TRBJ2-7; TRBD1 might be the D (5 bases). The CDR3 consists of 16 residues. V shed 0 bases and J shed 0 bases, with 15 bases lying between them. Germline V CDR1 and CDR2: DFQATT, SNEGSKA (reference sequence). The CDR3 loop is CSARDKGQARSYEQYF. As DNA, the CDR3 is TGCAGTGCTAGAGATAAGGGGCAGGCCCGCTCCTACGAGCAGTACTTC.

This chain joins TRBV18 and TRBJ2-7, with D possibly called TRBD1 or TRBD2 (5 bases each). Deletions cut 6 bases from V and 2 bases from J, with 17 bases between. This CDR3 spans 15 amino acids. Germline V lookup: CDR1 KGHSH, CDR2 LQKENI. The CDR3 here is CASSARLRDPYEQYF. For the CDR3, the DNA is TGTGCCAGCTCGGCTAGGCTAAGGGACCCCTACGAGCAGTACTTC.

This clonotype was counted ten times or more. The gene calls are TRBV29-1 and TRBJ2-1; D not resolved. CDR3 length equals 11 residues. The V and J ends lost 8 bases and 8 bases respectively, with 13 bases between them. Germline V gene lookup returns CDR1 SQVTM and CDR2 ANQGSEA. The CDR3 loop is CSFSEFDEQFF. The CDR3 DNA sequence: TGCAGCTTTTCGGAGTTCGATGAGCAGTTCTTC.

There are a few counts of this clonotype. The chain is built from TRBV7-2 and TRBJ2-1, with D perhaps matching TRBD2 (5 bases). CDR3 length equals 16 residues. V lost 2 bases to trimming and J lost 6 bases, with 17 bases between them. The germline CDR1 and CDR2 sequences are SGHTA and FQGNSA. The CDR3 region has the DNA TGTGCCAGCAGCTTACGGGGATCCCCGTACAGCAATGAGCAGTTCTTC. This translates into CASSLRGSPYSNEQFF.

The V call is TRBV5-1, the J call TRBJ2-3, with 9 nucleotides matching TRBD2. Trimming removed 4 bases from V and 3 bases from J; junction bases left unmatched: 3. There are 14 residues in the CDR3. Germline V CDR1 and CDR2: SGHRS, YFSETQ. This chain's CDR3 is CASSVSGRTDTQYF. CDR3 in DNA: TGCGCCAGCAGCGTTAGCGGGAGAACAGATACGCAGTATTTT. The whole variable domain, filled in from reference TRBV5-1 and TRBJ2-3, reads KAGVTQTPRYLIKTRGQQVTLSCSPISGHRSVSWYQQTPGQGLQFLFEYFSETQRNKGNFPGRFSGRQFSNSRSEMNVSTLELGDSALYLCASSVSGRTDTQYFGPGTRLTVL.

V gene TRBV27 combines with J gene TRBJ1-2; D not resolved. Germline CDR1 is MNHEY and CDR2 is SMNVEV (reference sequence). The germline V and J ends were trimmed by 3 bases and 7 bases, with 12 bases remaining between them. The CDR3 is 13 residues long. CDR3 loop: CASSFIGLAGYTF. The CDR3 DNA follows: TGTGCCAGCAGTTTTATAGGGCTGGCTGGCTACACCTTC.

The V and J genes are TRBV5-1 and TRBJ2-1; unclear D gene. Per germline, CDR1 SGHRS and CDR2 YFSETQ. V lost 3 bases to trimming and J lost 2 bases, with 9 bases between them. The CDR3 loop spans 14 amino acids. The CDR3 DNA sequence: TGCGCCAGCAGCTCCCAACCCCCCTACAATGAGCAGTTCTTC. Protein sequence: CASSSQPPYNEQFF.